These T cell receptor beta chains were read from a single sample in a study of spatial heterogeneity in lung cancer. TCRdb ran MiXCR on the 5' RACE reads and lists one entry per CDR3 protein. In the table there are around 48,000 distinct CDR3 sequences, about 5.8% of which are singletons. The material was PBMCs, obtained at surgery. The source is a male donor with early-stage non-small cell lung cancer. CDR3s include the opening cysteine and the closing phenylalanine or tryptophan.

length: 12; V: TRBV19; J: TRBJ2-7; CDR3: CASSEFQREQYF
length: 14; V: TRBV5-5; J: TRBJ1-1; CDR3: CASSLALRQGEAFF
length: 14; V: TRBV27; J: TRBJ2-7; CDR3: CASSIGTGTYEQYF
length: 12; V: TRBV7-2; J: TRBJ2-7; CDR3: CASSHGTYEQYF
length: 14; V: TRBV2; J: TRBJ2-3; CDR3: CASSEQGGTDTQYF
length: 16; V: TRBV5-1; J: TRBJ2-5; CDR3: CASSLEPGQGRETQYF
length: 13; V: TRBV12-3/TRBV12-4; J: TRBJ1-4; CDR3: CATRAEGGEKLFF
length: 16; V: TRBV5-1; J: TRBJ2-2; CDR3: CASSLGTGSLTGELFF
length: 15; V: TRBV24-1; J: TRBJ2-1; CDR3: CATSDTSGLYNEQFF
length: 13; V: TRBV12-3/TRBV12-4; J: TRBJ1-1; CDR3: CASSGKWNTEAFF
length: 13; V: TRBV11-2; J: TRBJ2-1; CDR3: CASSSLLNNEQFF
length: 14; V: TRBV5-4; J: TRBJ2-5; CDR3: CASSLAEGAETQYF
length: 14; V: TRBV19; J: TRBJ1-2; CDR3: CASKGSLTNYGYTF
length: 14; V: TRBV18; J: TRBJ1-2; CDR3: CASSPGQGTYGYTF
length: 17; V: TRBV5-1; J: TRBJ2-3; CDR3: CASSLESGFPGTDTQYF
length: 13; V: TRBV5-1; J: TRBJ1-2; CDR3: CASSSGQADGYTF
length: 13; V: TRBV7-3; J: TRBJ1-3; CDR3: CASSSSPGNTIYF
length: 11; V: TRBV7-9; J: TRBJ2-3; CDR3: CASTNRDTQYF
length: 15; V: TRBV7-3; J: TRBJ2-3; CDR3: CASSLRGGVTDTQYF
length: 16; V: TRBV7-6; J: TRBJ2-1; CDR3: CASSPKKVLPYNEQFF